Sequencing of this TCR beta chain was carried out in a study of graft-versus-host responses after intestinal transplantation. The overall study: As for transplant type, recipients had multivisceral, liver-intestinal, or isolated intestinal grafts. After anti-thymocyte globulin induction, recipients took tacrolimus and steroids for 3 to 4 years.

The table came from immunoSEQ multiplex PCR; TCRdb's copy has only in-frame clones and leaves some out. Of fewer than 20,000 clones in the sample, 95% were seen once. On this clone: Its target is not known.

Germline V lookup: CDR1 MNHEY, CDR2 SVGAGI. V shed 6 bases and J 1 base; nucleotides not matched to a gene: 5. The CDR3 extends over 15 amino acids. General study findings and limits: Subjects displaying graft-donor T cell macrochimerism possessed elevated graft-versus-host to host-versus-graft clonal ratios inside allografts. GvH clonotypes were identified within recipient marrow, with a subset emerging first in ileum or blood.

The origin of this receptor is a human patient who received an intestinal transplant, so some T cells may come from the graft donor. V gene TRBV6-5 combines with J gene TRBJ2-1, with 8 bases identical to TRBD1. The source was PBMCs, collected 23 days after intestinal transplant. The CDR3 reads CASRTTGGSYNEQFF. For the CDR3, the DNA is TGTGCCAGCAGAACCACAGGGGGATCCTACAATGAGCAGTTCTTC.